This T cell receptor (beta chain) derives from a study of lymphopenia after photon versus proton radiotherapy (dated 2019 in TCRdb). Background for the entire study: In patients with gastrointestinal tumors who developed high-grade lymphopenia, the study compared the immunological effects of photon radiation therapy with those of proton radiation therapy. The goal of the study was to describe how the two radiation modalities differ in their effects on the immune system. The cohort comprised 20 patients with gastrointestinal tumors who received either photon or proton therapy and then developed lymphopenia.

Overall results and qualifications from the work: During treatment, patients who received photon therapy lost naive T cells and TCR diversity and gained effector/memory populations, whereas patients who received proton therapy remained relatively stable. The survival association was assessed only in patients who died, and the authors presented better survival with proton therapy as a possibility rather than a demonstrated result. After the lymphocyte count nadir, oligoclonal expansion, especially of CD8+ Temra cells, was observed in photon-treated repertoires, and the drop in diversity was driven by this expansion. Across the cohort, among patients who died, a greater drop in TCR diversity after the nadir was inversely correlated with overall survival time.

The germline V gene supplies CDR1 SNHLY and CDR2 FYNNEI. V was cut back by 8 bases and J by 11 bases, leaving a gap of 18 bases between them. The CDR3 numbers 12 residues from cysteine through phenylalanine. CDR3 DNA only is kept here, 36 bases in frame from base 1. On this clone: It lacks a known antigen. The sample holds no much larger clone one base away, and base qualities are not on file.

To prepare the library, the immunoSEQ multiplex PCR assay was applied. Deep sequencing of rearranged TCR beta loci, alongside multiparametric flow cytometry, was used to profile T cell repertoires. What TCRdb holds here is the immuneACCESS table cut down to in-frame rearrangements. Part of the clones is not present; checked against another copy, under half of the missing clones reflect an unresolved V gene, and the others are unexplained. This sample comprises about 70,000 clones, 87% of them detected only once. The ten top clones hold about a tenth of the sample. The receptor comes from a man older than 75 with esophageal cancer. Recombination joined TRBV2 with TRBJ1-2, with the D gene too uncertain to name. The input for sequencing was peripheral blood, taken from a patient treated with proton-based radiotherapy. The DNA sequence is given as TGTGCCAGCTTCGGCAGGAACTATAGGTACACCTTC. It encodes CASFGRNYRYTF.